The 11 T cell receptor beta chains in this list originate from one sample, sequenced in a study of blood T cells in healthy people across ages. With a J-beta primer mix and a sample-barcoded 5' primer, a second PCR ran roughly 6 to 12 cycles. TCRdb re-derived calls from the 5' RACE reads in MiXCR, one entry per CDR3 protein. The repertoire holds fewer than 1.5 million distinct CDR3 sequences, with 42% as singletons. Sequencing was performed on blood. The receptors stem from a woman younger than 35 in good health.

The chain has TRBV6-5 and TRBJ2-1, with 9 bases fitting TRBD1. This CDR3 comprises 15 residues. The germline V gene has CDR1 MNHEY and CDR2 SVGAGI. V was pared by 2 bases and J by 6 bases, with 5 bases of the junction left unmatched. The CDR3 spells CASSYPGTGPNEQFF. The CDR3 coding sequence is TGTGCCAGCAGTTACCCCGGGACAGGGCCCAATGAGCAGTTCTTC.

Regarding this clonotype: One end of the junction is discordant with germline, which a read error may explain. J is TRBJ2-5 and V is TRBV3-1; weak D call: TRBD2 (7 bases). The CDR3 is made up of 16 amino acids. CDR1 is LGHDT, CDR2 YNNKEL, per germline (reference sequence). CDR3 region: CASSQGLAGAQETHYF. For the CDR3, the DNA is TGTGCCAGCAGCCAAGGACTAGCAGGGGCCCAAGAGACCCATTACTTC.

CDR3 sequence: CASSPTLRDRWAEQFF. CDR3 nucleotides: TGTGCCAGCAGCCCTACGCTCCGGGACAGATGGGCTGAGCAGTTCTTC. This sequence joins TRBV6-2 or TRBV6-3 and TRBJ2-1; 7 bases match TRBD1. After removal of 6 bases from V and 9 bases from J, the junction contained 17 bases not matched to a gene. The CDR3 contains 16 residues. Germline CDR1 and CDR2: MNHEY and SVGEGT.

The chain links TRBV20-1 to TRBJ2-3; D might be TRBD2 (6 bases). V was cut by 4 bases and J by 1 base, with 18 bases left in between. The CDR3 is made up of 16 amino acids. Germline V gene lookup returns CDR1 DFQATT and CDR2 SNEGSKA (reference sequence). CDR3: CSAKTALALGTDTQYF. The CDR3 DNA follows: TGCAGTGCTAAAACGGCCCTAGCGTTGGGCACAGATACGCAGTATTTT.

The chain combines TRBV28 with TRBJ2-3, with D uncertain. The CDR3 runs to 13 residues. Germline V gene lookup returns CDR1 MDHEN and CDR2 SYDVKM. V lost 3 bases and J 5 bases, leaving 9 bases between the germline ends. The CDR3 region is CASSFSPGDTQYF. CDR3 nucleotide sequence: TGTGCCAGCAGTTTCTCTCCGGGAGATACGCAGTATTTT.

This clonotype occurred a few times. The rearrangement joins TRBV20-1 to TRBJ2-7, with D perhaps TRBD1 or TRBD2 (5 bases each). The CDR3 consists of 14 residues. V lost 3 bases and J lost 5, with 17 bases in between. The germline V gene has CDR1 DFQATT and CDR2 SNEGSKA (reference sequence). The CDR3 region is CSARERGHGHEQYF. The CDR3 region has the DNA TGCAGTGCTAGGGAGAGGGGCCATGGCCACGAGCAGTACTTC.

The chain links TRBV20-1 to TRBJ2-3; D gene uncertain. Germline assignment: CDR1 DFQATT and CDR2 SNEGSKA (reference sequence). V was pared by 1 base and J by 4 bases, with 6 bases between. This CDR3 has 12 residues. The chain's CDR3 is CSARGEPDTQYF. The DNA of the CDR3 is TGCAGTGCTAGAGGTGAACCAGATACGCAGTATTTT.

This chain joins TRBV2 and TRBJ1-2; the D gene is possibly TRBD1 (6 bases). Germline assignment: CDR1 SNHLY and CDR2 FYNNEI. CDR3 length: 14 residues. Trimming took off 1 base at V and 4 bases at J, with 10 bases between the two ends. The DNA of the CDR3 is TGTGCCAGCAGTGAAGGGGACACCGTCTATGGCTACACCTTC. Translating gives CASSEGDTVYGYTF.

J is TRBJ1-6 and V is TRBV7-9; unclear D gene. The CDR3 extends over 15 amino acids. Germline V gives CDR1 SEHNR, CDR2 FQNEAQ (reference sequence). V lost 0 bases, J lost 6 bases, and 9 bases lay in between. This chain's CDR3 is CASSLAGGGNSPLHF. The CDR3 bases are TGTGCCAGCAGCTTAGCGGGTGGAGGTAATTCACCCCTCCACTTT.

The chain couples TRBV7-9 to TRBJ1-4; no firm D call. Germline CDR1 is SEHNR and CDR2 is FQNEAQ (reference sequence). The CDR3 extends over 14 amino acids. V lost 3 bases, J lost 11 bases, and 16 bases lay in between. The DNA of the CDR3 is TGTGCCAGCAGCTTCGAGACGGGTGGAGAGAAACTGTTTTTT. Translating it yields CASSFETGGEKLFF. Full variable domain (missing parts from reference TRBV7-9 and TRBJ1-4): DTGVSQNPRHKITKRGQNVTFRCDPISEHNRLYWYRQTLGQGPEFLTYFQNEAQLEKSRLLSDRFSAERPKGSFSTLEIQRTEQGDSAMYLCASSFETGGEKLFFGSGTQLSVL.

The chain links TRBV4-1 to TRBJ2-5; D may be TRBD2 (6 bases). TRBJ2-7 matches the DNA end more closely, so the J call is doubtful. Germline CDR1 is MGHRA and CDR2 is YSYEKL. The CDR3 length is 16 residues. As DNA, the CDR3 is TGCGCCAGCAGCCAAGGTGCGGGCGGGGCCACCTACGAGCAGTACTTC. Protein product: CASSQGAGGATYEQYF.